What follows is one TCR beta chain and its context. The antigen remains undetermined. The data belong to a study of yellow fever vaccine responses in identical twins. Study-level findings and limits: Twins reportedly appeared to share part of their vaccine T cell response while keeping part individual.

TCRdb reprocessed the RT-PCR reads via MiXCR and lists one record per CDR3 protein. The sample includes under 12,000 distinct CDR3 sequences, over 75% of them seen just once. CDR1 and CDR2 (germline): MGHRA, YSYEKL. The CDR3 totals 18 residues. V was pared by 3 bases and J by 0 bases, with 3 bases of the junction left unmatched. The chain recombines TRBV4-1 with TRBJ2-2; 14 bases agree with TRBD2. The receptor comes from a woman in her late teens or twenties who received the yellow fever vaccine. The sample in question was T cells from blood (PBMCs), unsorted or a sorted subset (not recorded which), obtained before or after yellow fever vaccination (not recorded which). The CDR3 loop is CASSQGLAGDANTGELFF. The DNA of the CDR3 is TGCGCCAGCAGCCAGGGACTAGCGGGGGACGCGAACACCGGGGAGCTGTTTTTT.